A single sample gave rise to the 6 T cell receptor beta chains below, sequenced in a study of cytomegalovirus exposure and HLA in healthy donors. PCR involved 60 Vbeta and 13 Jbeta primers. Clones were read by immunoSEQ multiplex PCR, and TCRdb kept only the in-frame ones, dropping some. Of roughly 100,000 clones detected, about 68% appear once; the ten largest clones hold approximately 3.9%. Input material: PBMCs. The receptors originated from a young man in good health and CMV-seropositive.

This clone occurred once. V gene TRBV30 combines with J gene TRBJ1-5, with D tentatively TRBD1 (6 bases). V lost 0 bases, J lost 2 bases, and 17 bases lay in between. The CDR3 sequence is 17 residues long. From germline, CDR1 is GTSNPN and CDR2 SVGIG (reference sequence). CDR3 nucleotide sequence: TGTGCCTGGAGTGTAACTCGGACAGCGAGGGGCAATCAGCCCCAGCATTTT. It encodes CAWSVTRTARGNQPQHF.

This clone was counted between two and nine times. This chain links TRBV15 with TRBJ2-7; TRBD1 aligns across 7 bases. The germline CDR1 and CDR2 sequences are LNHNV and YYDKDF (reference sequence). This CDR3 region has 14 residues. V lost 1 base, J lost 2 bases, and 2 bases stayed unmatched. The CDR3 loop is CATSRGQGAYEQYF. The CDR3 DNA follows: TGTGCCACCAGCAGAGGTCAGGGGGCCTACGAGCAGTACTTC. Full variable domain (outside the CDR3, taken from reference TRBV15 and TRBJ2-7): DAMVIQNPRYQVTQFGKPVTLSCSQTLNHNVMYWYQQKSSQAPKLLFHYYDKDFNNEADTPDNFQSRRPNTSFCFLDIRSPGLGDTAMYLCATSRGQGAYEQYFGPGTRLTVT.

The chain joins TRBV5-1 to TRBJ1-4; 7 nucleotides match TRBD1. Looked up from germline, CDR1 is SGHRS and CDR2 is YFSETQ. V gave up 3 bases and J gave up 0 bases; unmatched junction bases: 8. The CDR3 sequence is 17 residues long. DNA of the CDR3: TGCGCCAGCAGCTGGGGGACAGCAACTGCAACTAATGAAAAACTGTTTTTT. It specifies CASSWGTATATNEKLFF.

The gene calls are TRBV6-6 and TRBJ2-2, with D tentatively TRBD2 (6 bases). With 6 bases removed from V and 4 bases from J, the gap between germline ends came to 12 bases. This CDR3 spans 14 amino acids. The germline V gene encodes CDR1 MNHNY and CDR2 SVGAGI (reference sequence). The CDR3 sequence is CASSRRESTGELFF. CDR3 sequence (DNA): TGTGCCAGCAGCCGACGGGAGTCCACCGGGGAGCTGTTTTTT.

V gene TRBV7-8 combines with J gene TRBJ1-2, with a weak D call TRBD1 (6 bases). This CDR3 has 15 amino acids. Trimming removed 1 base from V and 4 bases from J, with 13 bases in between. Germline V CDR1 and CDR2: SGHVS, FQNEAQ. The CDR3 DNA reads TGTGCCAGCAGCTTAGAAGGGGGTCGCGCCTATGGCTACACCTTC. It encodes CASSLEGGRAYGYTF.

This clone turned up a few times. The V gene is TRBV9, the J gene TRBJ1-1; 8 bases are a match to TRBD1. The V gene's germline CDR1 is SGDLS and CDR2 YYNGEE. CDR3 length equals 16 residues. With V trimmed by 4 bases and J by 0 bases, 8 bases remained unmatched. In nucleotides, the CDR3 is TGTGCCAGCAGCCAGTGGACAGGGCCCTTGAACACTGAAGCTTTCTTT. Translated, it gives CASSQWTGPLNTEAFF.